This T cell receptor (beta chain) stems from a study of human T cells and chemical hapten exposure. Overall study context: Sensitization involved placing 2% DPC onto an approximately 2 cm by approximately 2 cm region of upper inner arm skin.

CDR1 and CDR2 (germline): SGHTA, FQGNSA. There are 13 residues in the CDR3. The V gene lost 3 bases and the J gene lost 11 bases, with 15 bases spanning the gap. The time point denotes: patch test 2, 6 weeks after DPC sensitization. Treatment denoted: therapeutic diphenylcyclopropenone sensitization with weekly scalp DPC. Every donor had alopecia and was 18 to 70 years old; all were suitable for DPC. Overall study results and limits: Patch test score tracked positively with PT1 expanded TCR counts.

Only a few counts were recorded for this clonotype. What it binds is unknown. The library labeled individual cDNA molecules by adding unique molecular identifiers to them. From the RACE reads, TCRdb called clonotypes with MiXCR, one entry per CDR3 protein. Here the sample spans some 99,000 distinct CDR3 sequences, about a tenth being singletons. The chain has TRBV7-2 and TRBJ2-3; D might be TRBD1 or TRBD2, each matching 5 bases. The specimen comprised whole blood, sampled in connection with sensitization to the hapten diphenylcyclopropenone (DPC). This sequence originates from a woman in her thirties or forties with alopecia areata. Some clones in this sample may be carry-over from other donors' samples. Here the CDR3 reads CASSFIPGPEQYF. As DNA, the CDR3 is TGTGCCAGCAGCTTCATCCCGGGGCCTGAGCAGTATTTT.